This T cell receptor (beta chain) was identified in a study of blood T cell repertoires in COVID-19. This table comes from immunoSEQ multiplex PCR, and its TCRdb copy is limited to in-frame clones, with some not included. The data contain about 330,000 clones, 80% to 95% of them singletons. The CDR3 loop spans 14 amino acids. Germline V gene lookup returns CDR1 MNHEY and CDR2 SVGAGI. V gave up 5 bases and J gave up 4 bases; unmatched junction bases: 6. The chain combines TRBV6-5 with TRBJ1-2; 8 positions agree with TRBD1. Sequencing was carried out using PBMCs or T cells enriched from blood (not recorded which). The receptor's source is a woman under 40 who had recovered from COVID-19. The CDR3 DNA sequence: TGTGCCAGCAGTAAGACAGGGGTTTTCTATGGCTACACCTTC. Its protein product is CASSKTGVFYGYTF.